The 25 T cell receptor beta chains given below trace back to one sample, sequenced in a study of blood T cell repertoires in COVID-19. Profiling relied on immunoSEQ multiplex PCR, and the TCRdb table lists in-frame clones only, not all of them. The sample holds hundreds of thousands of clones; 75% to 90% are singletons and the top ten take 1% to 1.3%. Sequencing was carried out using PBMCs or T cells enriched from blood (not recorded which). All receptors come from a man between 25 and 39 years old who had recovered from COVID-19.

As to this clone: Its ends do not fully match the called genes, so a read error is possible. The rearrangement joins TRBV19 to TRBJ1-5, with TRBD1 as a possible D gene (5 bases). Germline values: CDR1 LNHDA, CDR2 SQIVND (reference sequence). CDR3 length: 12 amino acids. Here the CDR3 reads CASSIEPVPGFF. The CDR3 bases are TGTGCCAGTAGTATAGAACCGGTCCCAGGGTTTTTT.

The chain carries TRBV28 and TRBJ1-2; D is ambiguous. The V and J ends lost 3 bases and 4 bases respectively, with 12 bases between them. From germline, CDR1 is MDHEN and CDR2 SYDVKM. The length of the CDR3 is 14 residues. Written as DNA, the CDR3 is TGTGCCAGCAGTTTTCCGGGGTCCCTCTATGGCTACACCTTC. This translates into CASSFPGSLYGYTF.

This chain uses TRBV29-1 with TRBJ2-1; 9 bases align to TRBD2. The CDR3 has 19 amino acids. Germline CDR1 reads SQVTM; CDR2 reads ANQGSEA. J was trimmed by 2 bases and V by 0 bases; bases with no gene match: 14. The CDR3, as DNA: TGCAGCGTTGAAGAAAGGGGAAGGTTGGCTAGCGGGGCCTACAATGAGCAGTTCTTC. It yields the protein CSVEERGRLASGAYNEQFF.

The table lists this clone with a count of one. This rearrangement joins TRBV27 to TRBJ1-1; D uncertain. In germline, CDR1 is MNHEY, CDR2 SMNVEV (reference sequence). This CDR3 comprises 14 residues. Deletions cut 8 bases from V and 0 bases from J, with 13 bases between. DNA for the CDR3: TGTGCCAGCGCCCTAAGGAGGGTGAACACTGAAGCTTTCTTT. Translation: CASALRRVNTEAFF.

The genes are TRBV27 and TRBJ2-7; tentative D call: TRBD2 (5 bases). The V end lost 3 bases, the J end lost 3 bases, and 12 bases lay between the germline ends. The CDR3 loop spans 14 amino acids. CDR1 MNHEY and CDR2 SMNVEV come from the germline V gene (reference sequence). The CDR3 nucleotides read TGTGCCAGCAGTTTCTCTGGACTTGTCTACGAGCAGTACTTC. Its translation is CASSFSGLVYEQYF.

This chain uses TRBV30 with TRBJ2-1; D unclear. The CDR3 extends over 13 amino acids. Trimming removed 1 base from V and 3 bases from J, with 7 bases in between. Per the germline V gene, CDR1 is GTSNPN and CDR2 is SVGIG (reference sequence). The CDR3 reads CAWSGLHYNEQFF. As DNA, the CDR3 is TGTGCCTGGAGTGGACTTCACTACAATGAGCAGTTCTTC.

In its sample, this clone was seen once. The chain joins TRBV4-1 to TRBJ2-1; 7 bases fit TRBD2. The CDR3 totals 20 residues. After removal of 4 bases from V and 3 bases from J, the junction contained 21 bases not matched to a gene. Germline-derived CDR1 and CDR2 are MGHRA and YSYEKL. CDR3 in DNA: TGCGCCAGCAGCCTTTTACGTACTAGCGAGAGGGGTGTTGGCTACAATGAGCAGTTCTTC. Its translation is CASSLLRTSERGVGYNEQFF.

V usage is TRBV2 and J usage is TRBJ2-3; D is perhaps TRBD2 (6 bases). CDR3 length: 15 amino acids. Trimming stripped 7 bases from V and 7 bases from J, with 21 bases between. The V gene's germline CDR1 is SNHLY and CDR2 FYNNEI. For the CDR3, the DNA is TGTGCCAGCATCTTAGGGGAGGCCCGGGGTAATACGCAGTATTTT. Its translation: CASILGEARGNTQYF.

The chain is built from TRBV6-4 and TRBJ2-1, with a possible D match to TRBD2 (5 bases). Trimming stripped 5 bases from V and 12 bases from J, with 14 bases between. CDR1 and CDR2 from the germline V gene are MRHNA and SNTAGT. CDR3 length equals 12 residues. The CDR3 nucleotides are TGTGCCAGCAGTCCGAGCGGACTTGGGCAGTTCTTC. It is translated as CASSPSGLGQFF.

The chain joins TRBV3-1 (or the pseudogene TRBV3-2) to TRBJ1-2; TRBD1 aligns across 7 bases. After removal of 5 bases from V and 3 bases from J, the junction contained 9 bases not matched to a gene. CDR1 LGHDT and CDR2 YNNKEL come from the germline V gene (reference sequence). This CDR3 contains 15 residues. CDR3 region: CASSSTGQAHYGYTF. The CDR3 nucleotides read TGTGCCAGCAGCTCGACAGGACAGGCTCACTATGGCTACACCTTC.

The chain joins TRBV6-5 to TRBJ2-7, with 8 bases matching TRBD1. Germline assignment: CDR1 MNHEY and CDR2 SVGAGI. This CDR3 is 13 amino acids long. V shed 10 bases, J shed 7 bases, and the junction held 12 bases outside the gene matches. CDR3 protein: CATRPGGTGEQYF. CDR3 sequence (DNA): TGTGCCACCCGCCCAGGGGGCACGGGGGAGCAGTACTTC.

The chain is built from TRBV5-4 and TRBJ1-1; 8 nucleotides line up with TRBD1. The CDR3 contains 18 residues. Germline V gene sequence: CDR1 SGHNT, CDR2 YYREEE (reference sequence). V was pared by 4 bases and J by 4 bases, with 18 bases of the junction left unmatched. This CDR3 is CASSAAPDRAERFTEAFF. CDR3 bases: TGTGCCAGCAGCGCCGCCCCGGACAGGGCCGAGAGGTTCACTGAAGCTTTCTTT. The full variable domain, in which reference TRBV5-4 and TRBJ1-1 provide the parts outside the CDR3, is ETGVTQSPTHLIKTRGQQVTLRCSSQSGHNTVSWYQQALGQGPQFIFQYYREEENGRGNFPPRFSGLQFPNYSSELNVNALELDDSALYLCASSAAPDRAERFTEAFFGQGTRLTVV.

V gene TRBV29-1 combines with J gene TRBJ2-7, with TRBD1 identical over 8 bases. The CDR3 spans 15 residues. The germline V gene has CDR1 SQVTM and CDR2 ANQGSEA. With V trimmed by 0 bases and J by 7 bases, 11 bases remained unmatched. The CDR3 DNA reads as TGCAGCGTTGAAGAGGGGCAGGGGGCCTCGGGTGAGCAGTACTTC. It codes for CSVEEGQGASGEQYF.

J is TRBJ2-7 and V is TRBV10-3; the match to TRBD1 covers 9 bases. V lost 8 bases and J lost 5; bases outside the gene matches: 7. The CDR3 has 13 residues. Germline V gives CDR1 ENHRY, CDR2 SYGVKD. The DNA of the CDR3 is TGTGCCATCGGCTGGGACAGGGAACACGAGCAGTACTTC. It specifies CAIGWDREHEQYF.

The J gene is TRBJ2-1, the V gene TRBV11-2; no reliable D call. Per the germline V gene, CDR1 is SGHAT and CDR2 is FQNNGV. V was shortened by 5 bases and J by 4 bases, with 3 bases between the two germline ends. CDR3 length: 11 amino acids. The CDR3 loop is CASSQYNEQFF. In nucleotides, the CDR3 is TGTGCCAGCAGCCAATACAATGAGCAGTTCTTC.

V usage is TRBV7-3 and J usage is TRBJ2-2, with 7 bases aligning to TRBD2. The ends lost 3 bases at V and 1 base at J; junction bases unmatched: 5. This CDR3 has 16 residues. Germline loops: CDR1 SGHTA, CDR2 FQGTGA. The CDR3 region is CASSFRGGVNTGELFF. DNA for the CDR3: TGTGCCAGCAGCTTTCGGGGAGGGGTGAACACCGGGGAGCTGTTTTTT.

V is TRBV19 and J is TRBJ1-2; 7 bases agree with TRBD1. CDR3 length: 15 residues. V was clipped by 7 bases and J by 5 bases; unmatched bases: 13. Germline CDR1 reads LNHDA; CDR2 reads SQIVND (reference sequence). CDR3 coding DNA: TGTGCCAGTACCACCGGAGGGGGCGGAGGGTATGGCTACACCTTC. It codes for CASTTGGGGGYGYTF.

V gene TRBV7-2 combines with J gene TRBJ2-6; possibly TRBD1 for D (5 bases). Germline V lookup: CDR1 SGHTA, CDR2 FQGNSA. CDR3 length: 17 amino acids. The V gene lost 5 bases and the J gene lost 0 bases, with 14 bases spanning the gap. CDR3 nucleotide sequence: TGTGCCAGCAGCGTGTGGGGCCCGAGCTCTGGGGCCAACGTCCTGACTTTC. Translating it yields CASSVWGPSSGANVLTF.

Only one count was recorded for this clone. This chain links TRBV24-1 with TRBJ2-7; TRBD2 aligns across 9 bases. Germline trimming cut 3 bases from V and 6 bases from J; bases unmatched to any gene: 2. Germline V gene sequence: CDR1 KGHDR, CDR2 SFDVKD. The CDR3 contains 13 residues. CDR3 coding DNA: TGTGCCACCAGTGATGGGACTAGCTCCGAGCAGTACTTC. Protein: CATSDGTSSEQYF.

This clone came up many times. The rearrangement joins TRBV6-4 to TRBJ2-1; 7 bases align to TRBD2. The length of the CDR3 is 13 residues. Germline trimming cut 0 bases from V and 8 bases from J; bases unmatched to any gene: 1. From germline, CDR1 is MRHNA and CDR2 SNTAGT. In DNA, the CDR3 is TGTGCCAGCAGTGACTCACGGGGGGATGAGCAGTTCTTC. Translating it yields CASSDSRGDEQFF.

The rearrangement links TRBV18 to TRBJ2-3; TRBD1 matches at 11 bases. Germline V lookup: CDR1 KGHSH, CDR2 LQKENI. With V trimmed by 6 bases and J by 3 bases, 5 bases remained unmatched. This CDR3 is built from 15 residues. The DNA for the CDR3 is TGTGCCAGCTCCCCCGGGACAGGGGGAACAGATACGCAGTATTTT. Residues: CASSPGTGGTDTQYF.

CDR3 nucleotide sequence: TGTGCCAGCAGCCAAGATCGGGGGGTAGGCACTGAAGCTTTCTTT. It yields the protein CASSQDRGVGTEAFF. The J gene is TRBJ1-1, the V gene TRBV3-1 (or the pseudogene TRBV3-2), with D perhaps TRBD1 (5 bases). Trimming left V 0 bases short and J 4 bases short, with 12 bases between. The germline V gene encodes CDR1 LGHDT and CDR2 YNNKEL (reference sequence). The CDR3 is 15 residues long.

This sequence joins TRBV10-2 and TRBJ2-5, with no clear D. The CDR3 runs 11 residues. Between the trimmed V and J ends, which lost 8 bases and 5 bases, there was a span of 9 bases. Looked up from germline, CDR1 is WSHSY and CDR2 is SAAADI. Here the CDR3 DNA reads TGCGCCAGCGCGGTAGATGAGACCCAGTACTTC. Residues: CASAVDETQYF.

The chain is built from TRBV7-7 and TRBJ2-3; TRBD2 agrees at 12 bases. Germline loops: CDR1 SSHAT, CDR2 FNYEAQ (reference sequence). V trimming: 6 bases; J trimming: 6 bases; junction bases outside the gene matches: 7. The CDR3 is made up of 15 amino acids. CDR3: CASRLTSGRGDTQYF. CDR3 bases: TGTGCCAGCAGGTTGACTAGCGGGAGAGGGGATACGCAGTATTTT.

The chain employs TRBV29-1 and TRBJ2-1; 7 nucleotides line up with TRBD2. V lost 1 base and J lost 6; bases outside the gene matches: 6. Germline CDR1 and CDR2: SQVTM and ANQGSEA. The CDR3 length is 14 residues. Here the CDR3 DNA reads TGCAGCGTTGAAGGGACTAGTCTTCTCAATGAGCAGTTCTTC. Its translation: CSVEGTSLLNEQFF.